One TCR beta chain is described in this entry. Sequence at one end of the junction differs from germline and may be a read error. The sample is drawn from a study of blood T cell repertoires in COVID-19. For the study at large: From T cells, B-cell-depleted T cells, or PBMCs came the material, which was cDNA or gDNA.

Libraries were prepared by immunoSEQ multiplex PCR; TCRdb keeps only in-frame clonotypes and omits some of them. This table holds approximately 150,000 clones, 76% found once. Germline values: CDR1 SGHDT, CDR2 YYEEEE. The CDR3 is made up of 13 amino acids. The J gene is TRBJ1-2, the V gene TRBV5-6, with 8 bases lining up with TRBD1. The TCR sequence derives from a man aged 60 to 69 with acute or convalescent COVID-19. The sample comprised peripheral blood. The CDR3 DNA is TGTGCCAGCAGCTTGGGAAGACAGGGGCTATTTGCCTTC. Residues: CASSLGRQGLFAF. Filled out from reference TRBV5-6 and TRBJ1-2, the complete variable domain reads DAGVTQSPTHLIKTRGQQVTLRCSPKSGHDTVSWYQQALGQGPQFIFQYYEEEERQRGNFPDRFSGHQFPNYSSELNVNALLLGDSALYLCASSLGRQGLFAFGSGTRLTVV.